These 29 T cell receptor beta chains were sequenced from one sample in a study of blood T cells in healthy people across ages. PCR was performed a second time for 7 to 11 cycles using a sample-barcoded 5' primer and a J-beta primer mix. TCRdb redid the calling of the 5' RACE reads with MiXCR, one entry per CDR3 protein. Here the sample spans roughly 640,000 distinct CDR3 sequences, about 30% being singletons. Sequences were obtained from blood. The receptors shown here come from a woman older than 75 in good health.

This clonotype was seen ten or more times. V usage is TRBV5-1 and J usage is TRBJ2-5; the D is unclear. Germline CDR1 is SGHRS and CDR2 is YFSETQ. V was clipped by 4 bases and J by 4 bases, with 14 bases between them. The CDR3 has 14 residues. The CDR3 reads CASSVNPGGETQYF. The CDR3 DNA reads TGCGCCAGCAGCGTGAATCCAGGCGGAGAGACCCAGTACTTC.

To note about this clonotype: A much larger clone is a single base away; this may be a read error. This sequence joins TRBV20-1 and TRBJ2-1; no reliable D call. Germline V gene sequence: CDR1 DFQATT, CDR2 SNEGSKA (reference sequence). The CDR3 has 12 residues. V was trimmed by 7 bases and J by 10 bases, leaving 17 bases between them. CDR3 amino acids: CSVGDNPYEQFF. The DNA of the CDR3 is TGCAGTGTGGGCGACAACCCCTACGAGCAGTTCTTC.

The chain couples TRBV9 to TRBJ1-5; D is uncertain. V was pared by 0 bases and J by 3 bases, with 10 bases between. The V gene's germline CDR1 is SGDLS and CDR2 YYNGEE. The CDR3 is 15 residues long. This chain's CDR3 is CASSVGPGNNQPQHF. The CDR3 nucleotides are TGTGCCAGCAGCGTAGGACCGGGGAACAATCAGCCCCAGCATTTT. Together with reference TRBV9 and TRBJ1-5, the CDR3 gives the full variable domain: DSGVTQTPKHLITATGQRVTLRCSPRSGDLSVYWYQQSLDQGLQFLIQYYNGEERAKGNILERFSAQQFPDLHSELNLSSLELGDSALYFCASSVGPGNNQPQHFGDGTRLSIL.

This clonotype was observed at least ten times. The rearrangement joins TRBV15 to TRBJ2-3, with D unclear. This CDR3 comprises 15 residues. Per the germline V gene, CDR1 is LNHNV and CDR2 is YYDKDF (reference sequence). Deletions cut 4 bases from V and 0 bases from J, with 11 bases between. CDR3 region: CATSMLRKSTDTQYF. The CDR3 DNA is TGTGCCACCAGCATGCTGCGGAAAAGCACAGATACGCAGTATTTT.

The sample holds many counts of this clonotype. V is TRBV6-1 and J is TRBJ1-5; TRBD1 aligns across 8 bases. The CDR3 is 15 amino acids. Germline CDR1 and CDR2: MNHNS and SASEGT. The V gene end was trimmed by 6 bases and the J gene end by 4 bases; junction bases not matched to a gene: 8. The CDR3 loop is CASSLRQGKNQPQHF. CDR3 in DNA: TGTGCCAGCAGCCTTCGACAGGGGAAGAATCAGCCCCAGCATTTT.

V usage is TRBV7-9 and J usage is TRBJ2-3, with D maybe TRBD2 (6 bases). Germline V gene sequence: CDR1 SEHNR, CDR2 FQNEAQ (reference sequence). The CDR3 extends over 16 amino acids. V was clipped by 7 bases and J by 4 bases, with 21 bases between them. The CDR3, as DNA: TGTGCCAGCACCACCATCGGTGGCGGGAAATCAGATACGCAGTATTTT. As protein: CASTTIGGGKSDTQYF.

This clonotype showed up just a few times. The chain's CDR3 is CASSLRLPFMNTEAFF. CDR3 nucleotides: TGTGCCAGCAGCCTCAGGCTCCCCTTCATGAACACTGAAGCTTTCTTT. This rearrangement joins TRBV5-6 to TRBJ1-1; no definite D call. This CDR3 contains 16 residues. V was clipped by 4 bases and J by 0 bases, with 16 bases between them. Germline loops: CDR1 SGHDT, CDR2 YYEEEE. Supplemented by reference TRBV5-6 and TRBJ1-1, the full variable domain reads DAGVTQSPTHLIKTRGQQVTLRCSPKSGHDTVSWYQQALGQGPQFIFQYYEEEERQRGNFPDRFSGHQFPNYSSELNVNALLLGDSALYLCASSLRLPFMNTEAFFGQGTRLTVV.

This chain joins TRBV5-1 and TRBJ1-1; D is possibly TRBD1 (5 bases). Germline-derived CDR1 and CDR2 are SGHRS and YFSETQ. The CDR3 is 15 amino acids. The ends were cut back, 0 bases at V and 1 base at J, with 10 bases in the middle. Written as DNA, the CDR3 is TGCGCCAGCAGCTTGGATGGGGGTTGGAACACTGAAGCTTTCTTT. This gives the protein CASSLDGGWNTEAFF.

This clonotype has at least ten counts. The chain joins TRBV2 to TRBJ2-1; TRBD1 might be the D (5 bases). V was cut by 6 bases and J by 9 bases, with 12 bases left in between. The CDR3 has 12 amino acids. CDR1 and CDR2 (germline): SNHLY, FYNNEI. CDR3 DNA sequence: TGTGCCAGCAGCTATATAAGGGGTGAGCAGTTCTTC. It is translated as CASSYIRGEQFF.

At least ten counts were recorded for this clonotype. The chain combines TRBV7-6 with TRBJ2-7; 10 bases are shared with TRBD2. The CDR3 covers 18 residues. Germline CDR1 is SGHVS and CDR2 is FNYEAQ. J was trimmed by 1 base and V by 5 bases; bases with no gene match: 14. The CDR3 sequence is CASSPTGHGTSVSYEQYF. The DNA for the CDR3 is TGTGCCAGCAGCCCGACAGGACATGGGACTAGCGTTTCCTACGAGCAGTACTTC.

The sample holds a few counts of this clonotype. This chain links TRBV7-9 with TRBJ2-1; 7 bases fit TRBD2. CDR1 and CDR2 from the germline V gene are SEHNR and FQNEAQ (reference sequence). This CDR3 comprises 11 residues. The DNA for the CDR3 is TGTGGTGGGGGGGTCTACAATGAGCAGTTCTTC. It codes for CGGGVYNEQFF. Drawing the rest from reference TRBV7-9 and TRBJ2-1, the complete variable domain is DTGVSQNPRHKITKRGQNVTFRCDPISEHNRLYWYRQTLGQGPEFLTYFQNEAQLEKSRLLSDRFSAERPKGSFSTLEIQRTEQGDSAMYLCGGGVYNEQFFGPGTRLTVL.

This clonotype was seen many times. The chain is built from TRBV20-1 and TRBJ1-6; D is unresolved. Per the germline V gene, CDR1 is DFQATT and CDR2 is SNEGSKA (reference sequence). This CDR3 is 15 amino acids long. The V end was cut by 3 bases, the J end by 4 bases, with 13 bases between. The chain's CDR3 is CSASGPGIYNSPLHF. The CDR3, as DNA: TGCAGTGCTAGCGGGCCTGGAATTTATAATTCACCCCTCCACTTT.

CDR3 nucleotides: TGTGCCACCAGTAATTTCCCGGACAGGGGGCAAGAGACCCAGTACTTC. Translated: CATSNFPDRGQETQYF. This sequence joins TRBV7-9 and TRBJ2-5; 10 bases line up with TRBD1. The germline gives CDR1 SEHNR, CDR2 FQNEAQ (reference sequence). The CDR3 spans 16 residues. V lost 10 bases, J lost 2 bases, and 13 bases stayed unmatched.

This clonotype was found many times. The chain has TRBV6-2 or TRBV6-3 and TRBJ2-1; D is unresolved. Germline assignment: CDR1 MNHEY and CDR2 SVGEGT. V was pared by 6 bases and J by 11 bases, with 14 bases between. The length of the CDR3 is 12 residues. CDR3 loop: CASSGVSPKQFF. CDR3 coding DNA: TGTGCCAGCAGCGGCGTGAGCCCTAAGCAGTTCTTC.

Regarding this clonotype: This CDR3 is missing its conserved last phenylalanine or tryptophan, likely due to a read error. V gene TRBV7-9 combines with J gene TRBJ2-1; D is undetermined. Germline V lookup: CDR1 SEHNR, CDR2 FQNEAQ (reference sequence). The V end lost 2 bases, the J end lost 6 bases, and 11 bases lay between the germline ends. The CDR3 spans 14 residues. The CDR3 DNA reads as TGTGCCAGCAGCTTACCGGCCAACCGCAATGAGCAGTTCTCC. It specifies CASSLPANRNEQFS.

This clonotype was detected ten times or more. The chain has TRBV15 and TRBJ2-1; D is uncertain. The CDR3 runs to 13 residues. Germline CDR1 LNHNV, CDR2 YYDKDF (reference sequence). V was shortened by 0 bases and J by 8 bases, with 8 bases between the two germline ends. The CDR3 DNA is TGTGCCACCAGCAGAGATCCGGCGGATGAGCAGTTCTTC. This encodes CATSRDPADEQFF.

This clonotype appeared a few times. The J gene is TRBJ2-4, the V gene TRBV27, with D hard to call. CDR1 and CDR2 from the germline V gene are MNHEY and SMNVEV (reference sequence). This CDR3 has 22 amino acids. The ends were cut back, 4 bases at V and 0 bases at J, with 31 bases in the middle. The CDR3 DNA reads TGTGCCAGCAGTTCACTTCAATCACCGACCGTCCCGACCGCCCTAGCCAAAAACATTCAGTACTTC. As protein: CASSSLQSPTVPTALAKNIQYF.

This clonotype occurred many times. V is TRBV4-2 and J is TRBJ2-5; possibly TRBD2 for D (5 bases). The CDR3 runs to 15 residues. Trimming cost V 1 base and J 11 bases, with 20 bases left between them. Looked up from germline, CDR1 is LGHNA and CDR2 is YNFKEQ. The CDR3 bases are TGTGCCAGCAGCCAAGTAGGGAACAGCCCTGGGGAGCAGTACTTC. It translates to CASSQVGNSPGEQYF.

The table lists this clonotype with many counts. The rearrangement uses TRBV20-1 and TRBJ2-7, with 8 bases fitting TRBD1. The CDR3 sequence is 13 residues long. V gave up 4 bases and J gave up 5 bases; unmatched junction bases: 7. Germline loops: CDR1 DFQATT, CDR2 SNEGSKA (reference sequence). The CDR3 here is CSATTGGTHEQYF. CDR3 DNA sequence: TGCAGTGCTACCACAGGGGGGACCCACGAGCAGTACTTC.

In this sample, this clonotype turned up a few times. The junction and the germline gene differ at one end; a read error may be behind it. The CDR3 region has the DNA TGTGCCAGCAGCTTAGCCGGGATGAACGCTGAAGCTTTCTTT. It codes for CASSLAGMNAEAFF. The rearrangement uses TRBV7-2 and TRBJ1-1; D unresolved. The CDR3 has 14 amino acids. The germline V gene has CDR1 SGHTA and CDR2 FQGNSA.

On this clonotype: A much larger clone sits a single nucleotide away, making a read error possible. The rearrangement links TRBV5-4 to TRBJ2-5; maybe TRBD1 (6 bases). This CDR3 region has 13 residues. V was clipped by 4 bases and J by 11 bases, with 18 bases between them. Germline values: CDR1 SGHNT, CDR2 YYREEE (reference sequence). The CDR3 region has the DNA TGTGCCAGCAGCACCCCTCAGGGGAATGAGCAGTACTTC. Its translation is CASSTPQGNEQYF.

This clonotype was observed a few times. This may be a read error, as it is one base from a much larger clone. The chain carries TRBV6-1 and TRBJ2-1, with TRBD2 matching 14 bases. TRBJ2-7 explains the end of the DNA better; the J call may be wrong. The CDR3 spans 15 residues. Germline V gene sequence: CDR1 MNHNS, CDR2 SASEGT. In DNA form, the CDR3 reads TGTGCCAGCACCTCGACTAGCGGGGGGGCCAATGAGCAGTACTTC. It translates to CASTSTSGGANEQYF.

The chain is built from TRBV28 and TRBJ1-1; the D is unclear. V gave up 7 bases and J gave up 1 base, with 4 bases separating them. There are 11 residues in the CDR3. Germline assignment: CDR1 MDHEN and CDR2 SYDVKM. The DNA of the CDR3 is TGTGCCAGCAAGGGGAACACTGAAGCTTTCTTT. It translates to CASKGNTEAFF.

This chain joins TRBV21-1 and TRBJ1-1. TRBV21-1 is shown as a pseudogene. The CDR3 has 11 residues. CDR3 DNA: TGTGCCAGCAGCTACGTACTGTGGGCTTTCTTT. Amino acids: CASSYVLWAFF.

At least ten counts were recorded for this clonotype. J is TRBJ2-7 and V is TRBV3-1; the D gene is possibly TRBD1 (5 bases). This CDR3 has 12 amino acids. V shed 0 bases and J shed 7 bases, with 7 bases lying between them. Germline CDR1 is LGHDT and CDR2 is YNNKEL (reference sequence). The CDR3 loop reads CASSQDKGEQYF. The CDR3 DNA reads as TGTGCCAGCAGCCAAGATAAGGGGGAGCAGTACTTC.

The chain links TRBV20-1 to TRBJ1-5, with a weak D call TRBD1 (6 bases). Germline V CDR1 and CDR2: DFQATT, SNEGSKA (reference sequence). V lost 1 base to trimming and J lost 4 bases, with 17 bases between them. This CDR3 has 16 residues. The CDR3 bases are TGCAGTGCTAGAGCCGATCAGGGGAGTGGTAATCAGCCCCAGCATTTT. Translating it yields CSARADQGSGNQPQHF.

This clonotype was counted at least ten times. V is TRBV7-2 and J is TRBJ2-1; TRBD2 agrees at 15 bases. The CDR3 is 18 amino acids. Germline values: CDR1 SGHTA, CDR2 FQGNSA. Losses at the gene ends were 6 bases for V and 7 bases for J; bases not matched to a gene: 13. The CDR3 nucleotides are TGTGCCAGCAGACCGGGACTAGCGGGGGGTGTAGTTCCGAATGAGCAGTTCTTC. Translation: CASRPGLAGGVVPNEQFF.

As to this clonotype: Given a much more abundant clone one base away, this may be a read error. V is TRBV5-1 and J is TRBJ2-3; the D gene could be TRBD1 or TRBD2 (6 bases each). The ends were cut back, 3 bases at V and 4 bases at J, with 18 bases in the middle. Germline lookup yields CDR1 SGHRS and CDR2 YFSETQ. The CDR3 runs 16 residues. The CDR3 DNA reads as TGCGCCAGCAGCTCTCTTCGGGGGCCCATAGCAGATACGCAGTATTTT. Amino acid sequence: CASSSLRGPIADTQYF.

The chain has TRBV11-1 and TRBJ2-1; 9 bases map to TRBD1. The CDR3 totals 17 residues. Losses at the gene ends were 5 bases for V and 7 bases for J; bases not matched to a gene: 15. The germline gives CDR1 SGHAT, CDR2 FQDESV (reference sequence). The CDR3 spells CASSPGTGTGWGNEQFF. CDR3 bases: TGTGCCAGCAGCCCAGGGACAGGGACAGGGTGGGGAAATGAGCAGTTCTTC.